This T cell receptor (beta chain) was recorded in a study of T cells in Graves' hyperthyroidism and ophthalmopathy. Germline CDR1 reads DFQATT; CDR2 reads SNEGSKA (reference sequence). CDR3 size: 16 residues. RNA transcripts provided the source from which TCR beta CDR3 regions were amplified. Using the HTBI primer set, a first-round RT-PCR was run on the TCR CDR3. TCRdb reprocessed the multiplex PCR reads via MiXCR and lists one record per CDR3 protein. The sample includes roughly 700,000 distinct CDR3 sequences, around 40% seen only once; the top ten take 30% to 40%. As regards this clonotype: Its ends do not fully match the called genes, so a read error is possible.

The receptor comes from a woman in her 40s with Graves' hyperthyroidism. The sequenced sample consisted of blood. The chain is built from TRBV20-1 and TRBJ2-2; D is tentatively TRBD1 or TRBD2 (5 bases each). CDR3 sequence: CSVRDYNLSGTGELFF. CDR3 bases: TGCAGTGTTAGAGATTACAACCTTTCGGGAACAGGAGAGCTGTTTTTT.